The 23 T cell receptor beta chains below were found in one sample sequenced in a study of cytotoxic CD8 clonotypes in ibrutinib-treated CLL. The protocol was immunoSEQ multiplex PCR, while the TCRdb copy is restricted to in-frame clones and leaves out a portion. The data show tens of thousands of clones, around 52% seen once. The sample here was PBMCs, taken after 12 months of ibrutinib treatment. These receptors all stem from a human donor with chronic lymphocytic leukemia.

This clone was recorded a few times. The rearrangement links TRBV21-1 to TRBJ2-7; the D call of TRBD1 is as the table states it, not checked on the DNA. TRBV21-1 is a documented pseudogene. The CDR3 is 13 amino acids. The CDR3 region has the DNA TGTGCCATCCACAGGGCCCCCTCCTACGAGCAGTACTTC. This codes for CAIHRAPSYEQYF.

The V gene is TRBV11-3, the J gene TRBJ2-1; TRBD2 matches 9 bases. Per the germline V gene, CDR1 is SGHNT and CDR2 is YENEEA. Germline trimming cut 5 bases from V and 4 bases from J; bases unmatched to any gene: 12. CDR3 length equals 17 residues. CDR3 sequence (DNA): TGTGCCAGCAGCGACCACGATAGCGGGAGCCTGTACAATGAGCAGTTCTTC. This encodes CASSDHDSGSLYNEQFF.

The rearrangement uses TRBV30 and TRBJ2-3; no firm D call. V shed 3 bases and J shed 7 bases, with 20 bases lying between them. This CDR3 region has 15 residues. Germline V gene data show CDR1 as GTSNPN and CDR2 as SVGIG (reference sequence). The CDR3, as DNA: TGTGCCTGGAGATTGAAATACCCTGGGCCGCATACGCAGTATTTT. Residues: CAWRLKYPGPHTQYF.

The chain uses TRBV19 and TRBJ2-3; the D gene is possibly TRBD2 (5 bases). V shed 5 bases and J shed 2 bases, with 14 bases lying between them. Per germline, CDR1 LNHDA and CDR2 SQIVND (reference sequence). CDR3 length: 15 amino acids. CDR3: CASSATAGPTDTQYF. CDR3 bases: TGTGCCAGTAGTGCCACCGCGGGTCCCACAGATACGCAGTATTTT.

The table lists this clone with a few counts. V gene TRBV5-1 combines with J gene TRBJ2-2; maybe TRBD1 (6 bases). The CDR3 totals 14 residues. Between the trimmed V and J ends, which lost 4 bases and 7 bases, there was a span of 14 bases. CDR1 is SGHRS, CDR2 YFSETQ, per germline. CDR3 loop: CASSAGVLGGELFF. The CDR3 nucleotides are TGCGCCAGCAGCGCAGGGGTTTTAGGCGGGGAGCTGTTTTTT.

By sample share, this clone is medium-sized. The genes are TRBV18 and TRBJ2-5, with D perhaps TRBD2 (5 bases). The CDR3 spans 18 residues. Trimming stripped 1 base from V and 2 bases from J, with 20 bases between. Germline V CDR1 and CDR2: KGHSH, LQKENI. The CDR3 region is CASSPRSGPAGSQETQYF. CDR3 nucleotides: TGTGCCAGCTCACCACGGAGCGGACCAGCAGGCAGTCAAGAGACCCAGTACTTC.

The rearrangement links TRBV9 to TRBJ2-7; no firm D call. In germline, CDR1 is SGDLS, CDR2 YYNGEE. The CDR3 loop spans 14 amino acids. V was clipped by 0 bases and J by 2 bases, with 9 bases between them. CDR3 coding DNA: TGTGCCAGCAGCGTAGCTACAGACCCCTACGAGCAGTACGTC. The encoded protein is CASSVATDPYEQYV.

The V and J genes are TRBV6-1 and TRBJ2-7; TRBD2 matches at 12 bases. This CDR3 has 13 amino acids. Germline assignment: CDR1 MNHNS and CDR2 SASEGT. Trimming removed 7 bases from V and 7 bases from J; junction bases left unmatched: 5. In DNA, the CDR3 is TGTGCCAGCAAGGGACTAGCGGGTAGTGAGCAGTACTTC. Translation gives CASKGLAGSEQYF.

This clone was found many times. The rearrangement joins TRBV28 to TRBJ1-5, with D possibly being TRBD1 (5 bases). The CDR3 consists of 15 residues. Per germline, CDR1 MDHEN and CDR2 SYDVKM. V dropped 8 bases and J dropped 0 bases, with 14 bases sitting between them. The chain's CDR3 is CASRGAYYSNQPQHF. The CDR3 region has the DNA TGTGCCAGCCGTGGGGCGTATTATAGCAATCAGCCCCAGCATTTT.

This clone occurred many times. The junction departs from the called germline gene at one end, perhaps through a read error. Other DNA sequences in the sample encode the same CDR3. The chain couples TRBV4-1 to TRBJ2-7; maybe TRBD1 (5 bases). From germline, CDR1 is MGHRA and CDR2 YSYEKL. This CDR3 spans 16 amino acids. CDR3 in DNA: TGTGCCAGCAGCCTTACTGCAGGGCTGAGCTCCTACGAGCAGTACTTC. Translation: CASSLTAGLSSYEQYF.

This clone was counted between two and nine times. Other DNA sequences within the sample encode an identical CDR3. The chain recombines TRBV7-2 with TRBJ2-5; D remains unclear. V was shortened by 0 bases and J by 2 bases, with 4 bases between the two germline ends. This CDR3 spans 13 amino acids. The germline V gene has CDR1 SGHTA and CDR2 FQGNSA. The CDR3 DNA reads TGTGCCAGCAGCTTAGCACGGCAAGAGACCCAGTACTTC. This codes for CASSLARQETQYF.

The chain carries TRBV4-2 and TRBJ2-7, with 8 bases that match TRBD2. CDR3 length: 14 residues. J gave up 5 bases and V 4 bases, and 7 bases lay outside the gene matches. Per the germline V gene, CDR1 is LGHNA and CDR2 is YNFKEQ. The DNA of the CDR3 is TGTGCCAGCAGCCTGACTAGCGATAGCCACGAGCAGTACTTC. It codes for CASSLTSDSHEQYF.

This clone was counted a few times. CDR3 DNA sequence: TGTGCCAGCTCACACTTACCCGGACTTTTGCCCCTCCACTTT. Its translation is CASSHLPGLLPLHF. The V call is TRBV18, the J call TRBJ1-6; D is unclear. The CDR3 is 14 amino acids. Germline loops: CDR1 KGHSH, CDR2 LQKENI. V was cut by 4 bases and J by 13 bases, with 17 bases left in between.

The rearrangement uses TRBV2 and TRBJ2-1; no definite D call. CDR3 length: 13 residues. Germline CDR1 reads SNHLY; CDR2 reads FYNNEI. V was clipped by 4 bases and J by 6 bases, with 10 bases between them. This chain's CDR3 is CASSVLGSNEQFF. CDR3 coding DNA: TGTGCCAGCAGTGTCCTAGGGTCCAATGAGCAGTTCTTC.

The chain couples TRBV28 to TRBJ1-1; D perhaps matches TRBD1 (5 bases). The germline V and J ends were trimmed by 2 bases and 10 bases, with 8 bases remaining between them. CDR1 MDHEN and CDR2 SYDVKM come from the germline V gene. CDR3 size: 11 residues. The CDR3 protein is CASSLRGRAFF. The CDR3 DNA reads TGTGCCAGCAGTTTACGGGGGAGAGCTTTCTTT.

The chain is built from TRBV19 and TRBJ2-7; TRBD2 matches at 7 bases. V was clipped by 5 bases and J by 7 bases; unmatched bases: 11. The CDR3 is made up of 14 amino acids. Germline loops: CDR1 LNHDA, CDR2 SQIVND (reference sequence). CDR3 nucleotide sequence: TGTGCCAGTAGTTCCGGCGGGAGCTTGAAGGAGCAGTACTTC. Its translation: CASSSGGSLKEQYF.

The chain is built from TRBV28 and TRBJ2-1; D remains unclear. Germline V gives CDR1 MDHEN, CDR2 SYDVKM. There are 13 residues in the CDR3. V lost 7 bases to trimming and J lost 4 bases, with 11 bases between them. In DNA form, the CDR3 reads TGTGCCAGCACCATCGACCATTACAATGAGCAGTTCTTC. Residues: CASTIDHYNEQFF.

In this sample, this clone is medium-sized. The DNA for the CDR3 is TGCGCCAGCAGCGCAGCCCCCGAGGGGGGCTACACCTTC. Translated: CASSAAPEGGYTF. This sequence joins TRBV5-1 and TRBJ1-2; tentative D call: TRBD1 (5 bases). With 4 bases removed from V and 8 bases from J, the gap between germline ends came to 15 bases. The CDR3 spans 13 residues. Germline V CDR1 and CDR2: SGHRS, YFSETQ. The variable domain in full, completed from reference TRBV5-1 and TRBJ1-2, reads KAGVTQTPRYLIKTRGQQVTLSCSPISGHRSVSWYQQTPGQGLQFLFEYFSETQRNKGNFPGRFSGRQFSNSRSEMNVSTLELGDSALYLCASSAAPEGGYTFGSGTRLTVV.

Here the CDR3 DNA reads TGTGCCAGCAGCCAAGACCCGGAGCTGCGGAACACTGAAGCTTTCTTT. Protein: CASSQDPELRNTEAFF. This sequence joins TRBV4-2 and TRBJ1-1; D ambiguous. V dropped 0 bases and J dropped 1 base, with 12 bases sitting between them. The CDR3 consists of 16 residues. Germline assignment: CDR1 LGHNA and CDR2 YNFKEQ.

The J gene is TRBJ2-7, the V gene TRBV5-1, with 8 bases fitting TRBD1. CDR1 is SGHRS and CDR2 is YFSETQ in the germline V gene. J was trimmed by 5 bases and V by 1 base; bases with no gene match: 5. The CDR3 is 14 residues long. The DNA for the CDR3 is TGCGCCAGCAGCTTGCGACAGGGGATCAACGAGCAGTACTTC. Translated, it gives CASSLRQGINEQYF.

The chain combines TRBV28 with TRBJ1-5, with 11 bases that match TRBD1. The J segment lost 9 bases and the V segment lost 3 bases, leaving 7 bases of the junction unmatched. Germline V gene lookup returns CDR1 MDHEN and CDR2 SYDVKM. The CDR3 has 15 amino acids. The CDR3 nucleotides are TGTGCCAGCAGTTTCCGGGACAGGGGGAGGGCGCCCCAGCATTTT. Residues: CASSFRDRGRAPQHF.

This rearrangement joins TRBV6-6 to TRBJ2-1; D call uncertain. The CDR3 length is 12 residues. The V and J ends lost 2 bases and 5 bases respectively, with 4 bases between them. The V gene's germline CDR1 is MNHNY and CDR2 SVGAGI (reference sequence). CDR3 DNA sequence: TGTGCCAGCAGTTACCTCCACAATGAGCAGTTCTTC. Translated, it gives CASSYLHNEQFF.

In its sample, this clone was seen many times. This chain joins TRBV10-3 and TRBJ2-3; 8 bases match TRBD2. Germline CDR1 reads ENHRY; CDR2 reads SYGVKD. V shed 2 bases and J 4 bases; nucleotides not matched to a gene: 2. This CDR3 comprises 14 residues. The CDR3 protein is CAISEPGRADTQYF. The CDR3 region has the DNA TGTGCCATCAGTGAGCCCGGGAGGGCAGATACGCAGTATTTT.